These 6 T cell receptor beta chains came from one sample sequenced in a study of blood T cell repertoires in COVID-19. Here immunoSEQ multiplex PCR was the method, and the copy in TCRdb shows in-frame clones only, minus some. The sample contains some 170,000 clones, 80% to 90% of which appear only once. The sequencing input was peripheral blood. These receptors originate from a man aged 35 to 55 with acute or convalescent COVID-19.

CDR3 in DNA: TGTGCCAGCAGCGGGGGGACGCAAGAGACCCAGTACTTC. Translation gives CASSGGTQETQYF. The chain joins TRBV11-1 to TRBJ2-5, with D possibly matching TRBD2 (6 bases). Germline CDR1 and CDR2: SGHAT and FQDESV (reference sequence). Trimming stripped 5 bases from V and 2 bases from J, with 9 bases between. This CDR3 contains 13 residues.

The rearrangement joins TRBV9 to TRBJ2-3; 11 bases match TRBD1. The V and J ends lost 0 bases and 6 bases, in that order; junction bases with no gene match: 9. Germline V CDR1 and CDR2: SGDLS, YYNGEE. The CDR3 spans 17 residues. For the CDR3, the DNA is TGTGCCAGCAGCGTAGGAGGGACAGGGGGGACACACGATACGCAGTATTTT. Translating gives CASSVGGTGGTHDTQYF.

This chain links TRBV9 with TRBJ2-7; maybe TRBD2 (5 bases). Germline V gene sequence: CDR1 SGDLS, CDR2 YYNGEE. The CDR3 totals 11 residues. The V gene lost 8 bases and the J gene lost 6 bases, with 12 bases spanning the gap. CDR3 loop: CARGGTGEQYF. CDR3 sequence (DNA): TGTGCCAGAGGAGGCACGGGCGAGCAGTACTTC. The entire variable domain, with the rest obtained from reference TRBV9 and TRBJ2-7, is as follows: DSGVTQTPKHLITATGQRVTLRCSPRSGDLSVYWYQQSLDQGLQFLIQYYNGEERAKGNILERFSAQQFPDLHSELNLSSLELGDSALYFCARGGTGEQYFGPGTRLTVT.

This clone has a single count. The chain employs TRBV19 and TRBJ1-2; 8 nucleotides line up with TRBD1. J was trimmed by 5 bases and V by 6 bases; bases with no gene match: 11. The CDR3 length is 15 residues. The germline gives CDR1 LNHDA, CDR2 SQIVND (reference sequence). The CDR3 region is CASRDRVGLSYGYTF. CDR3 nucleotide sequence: TGTGCCAGTAGGGACAGGGTCGGTCTATCTTATGGCTACACCTTC.

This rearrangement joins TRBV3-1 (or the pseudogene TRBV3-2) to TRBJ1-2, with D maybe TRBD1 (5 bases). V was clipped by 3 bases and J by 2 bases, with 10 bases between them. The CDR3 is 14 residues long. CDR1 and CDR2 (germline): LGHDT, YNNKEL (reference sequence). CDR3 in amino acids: CASSHQGGNYGYTF. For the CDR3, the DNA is TGTGCCAGCAGCCACCAGGGTGGGAACTATGGCTACACCTTC.

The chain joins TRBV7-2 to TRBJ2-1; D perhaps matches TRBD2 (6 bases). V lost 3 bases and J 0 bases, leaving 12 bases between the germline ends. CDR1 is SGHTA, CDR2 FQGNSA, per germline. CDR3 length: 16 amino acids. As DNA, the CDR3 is TGTGCCAGCAGCTTCGCCGGGGGTCTCTCCTACAATGAGCAGTTCTTC. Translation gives CASSFAGGLSYNEQFF. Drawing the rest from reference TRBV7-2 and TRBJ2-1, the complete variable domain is GAGVSQSPSNKVTEKGKDVELRCDPISGHTALYWYRQSLGQGLEFLIYFQGNSAPDKSGLPSDRFSAERTGGSVSTLTIQRTQQEDSAVYLCASSFAGGLSYNEQFFGPGTRLTVL.